The 10 T cell receptor beta chains presented below share a single source sample, sequenced in a study of human thymus T cells. The repertoire was sequenced with immunoSEQ multiplex PCR; TCRdb's copy has only in-frame clones and lacks some. Of tens of thousands of clones in the sample, 94% are singletons; the top ten hold over 5%. The specimen sequenced was blood. These receptors originate from a boy under three years old with a congenital heart defect but otherwise immunologically healthy.

V and J are TRBV19 and TRBJ1-5; D call uncertain. Germline CDR1 is LNHDA and CDR2 is SQIVND (reference sequence). This CDR3 contains 12 residues. The V and J ends lost 9 bases and 11 bases respectively, with 17 bases between them. The CDR3 reads CASGDLGPAQHF. In DNA, the CDR3 is TGTGCCAGCGGAGACTTAGGCCCAGCCCAGCATTTT.

The genes are TRBV2 and TRBJ2-1; no clear D gene. Trimming removed 2 bases from V and 10 bases from J, with 12 bases in between. CDR3 length: 13 amino acids. CDR1 is SNHLY, CDR2 FYNNEI, per germline. The CDR3 coding sequence is TGTGCCAGCAGTGAAATCAACGTGGGCGAGCAGTTCTTC. Protein sequence: CASSEINVGEQFF.

The rearrangement links TRBV6-5 to TRBJ2-7, with 7 bases fitting TRBD1. The trim removed 10 bases at V and 3 bases at J, leaving 9 bases unmatched. The CDR3 spans 13 residues. CDR1 is MNHEY and CDR2 is SVGAGI in the germline V gene. DNA for the CDR3: TGTGCCACTCGACAGGGCTCGTACTACGAGCAGTACTTC. Translating gives CATRQGSYYEQYF.

The chain carries TRBV19 and TRBJ1-5; D is ambiguous. The CDR3 runs to 13 residues. CDR1 LNHDA and CDR2 SQIVND come from the germline V gene (reference sequence). Trimming took off 0 bases at V and 5 bases at J, with 5 bases between the two ends. CDR3: CASSIDGDQPQHF. For the CDR3, the DNA is TGTGCCAGTAGTATAGATGGTGATCAGCCCCAGCATTTT.

The chain is built from TRBV7-9 and TRBJ2-1; no reliable D call. The CDR3 loop spans 17 amino acids. From germline, CDR1 is SEHNR and CDR2 FQNEAQ (reference sequence). V was trimmed by 1 base and J by 1 base, leaving 14 bases between them. In DNA, the CDR3 is TGTGCCAGCAGCTTAGACGATGACCTTTCTTCCTACAATGAGCAGTTCTTC. Translated: CASSLDDDLSSYNEQFF. Complete variable domain (other parts from reference TRBV7-9 and TRBJ2-1): DTGVSQNPRHKITKRGQNVTFRCDPISEHNRLYWYRQTLGQGPEFLTYFQNEAQLEKSRLLSDRFSAERPKGSFSTLEIQRTEQGDSAMYLCASSLDDDLSSYNEQFFGPGTRLTVL.

J is TRBJ2-1 and V is TRBV11-1, with TRBD2 identical over 8 bases. Germline lookup yields CDR1 SGHAT and CDR2 FQDESV (reference sequence). V gave up 5 bases and J gave up 1 base; unmatched junction bases: 4. The CDR3 covers 15 residues. This CDR3 reads CASSATSGSYNEQFF. In DNA, the CDR3 is TGTGCCAGCAGCGCCACTAGCGGTTCCTACAATGAGCAGTTCTTC. The variable domain in full, with the rest retrieved from reference TRBV11-1 and TRBJ2-1, is EAEVAQSPRYKITEKSQAVAFWCDPISGHATLYWYRQILGQGPELLVQFQDESVVDDSQLPKDRFSAERLKGVDSTLKIQPAELGDSAMYLCASSATSGSYNEQFFGPGTRLTVL.

This clone was seen only a few times. The gene calls are TRBV30 and TRBJ1-5, with a possible D match to TRBD1 (5 bases). The germline V gene encodes CDR1 GTSNPN and CDR2 SVGIG (reference sequence). The CDR3 covers 13 residues. Trimming removed 2 bases at V and 4 bases at J, with 9 bases between. CDR3 sequence reads: CAWSKDTNQPQHF. The CDR3 DNA follows: TGTGCCTGGAGTAAGGACACTAATCAGCCCCAGCATTTT.

Regarding this clone: Other DNA variants within this sample encode the same CDR3. The chain uses TRBV19 and TRBJ2-3; D is undetermined. Germline-derived CDR1 and CDR2 are LNHDA and SQIVND (reference sequence). The CDR3 contains 11 residues. The V end was cut by 3 bases, the J end by 6 bases, with 4 bases between. The CDR3: CASSIGDTQYF. The CDR3 DNA reads TGTGCCAGTAGTATCGGTGATACGCAGTATTTT.

The rearrangement links TRBV4-3 to TRBJ2-1; 11 nucleotides match TRBD2. The germline gives CDR1 LGHNA, CDR2 YSLEER. This CDR3 comprises 14 residues. Trimming at V came to 4 bases and at J to 5 bases, leaving 1 base not matched to a gene. CDR3 coding DNA: TGCGCCAGCAGCCGACTAGCGGGGAACAATGAGCAGTTCTTC. It translates to CASSRLAGNNEQFF.

A single count supports this clone. The chain is built from TRBV6-5 and TRBJ2-3; TRBD1 agrees at 7 bases. The CDR3 runs to 13 residues. Unmatched junction bases numbered 5, after V lost 6 bases and J lost 5 bases. Germline lookup yields CDR1 MNHEY and CDR2 SVGAGI. The CDR3 bases are TGTGCCAGCAGCTACGACAGGGAAGATACGCAGTATTTT. It translates to CASSYDREDTQYF.